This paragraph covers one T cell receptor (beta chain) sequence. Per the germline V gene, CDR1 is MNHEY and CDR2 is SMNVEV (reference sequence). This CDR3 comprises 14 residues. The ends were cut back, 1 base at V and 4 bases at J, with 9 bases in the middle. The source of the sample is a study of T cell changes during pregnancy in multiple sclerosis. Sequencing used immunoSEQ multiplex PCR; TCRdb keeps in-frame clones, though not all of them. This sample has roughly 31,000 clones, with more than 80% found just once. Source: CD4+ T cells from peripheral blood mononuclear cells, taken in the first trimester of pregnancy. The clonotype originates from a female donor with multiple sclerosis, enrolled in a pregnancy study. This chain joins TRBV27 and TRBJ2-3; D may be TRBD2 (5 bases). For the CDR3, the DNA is TGTGCCAGCAGTTTATGGGAGAGGGCAGATACGCAGTATTTT. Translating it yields CASSLWERADTQYF.